This TCR beta chain originates from a study of T cells in Graves' hyperthyroidism and ophthalmopathy. TCR beta CDR3 sequences were amplified from RNA transcripts. HTBI primers drove first-round RT-PCR of the TCR CDR3. TCRdb processed the multiplex PCR reads anew with MiXCR; each CDR3 protein has one entry. Of 640,000 or so distinct CDR3 sequences in the sample, approximately 15% are singletons; the top ten hold around 7%. The germline V gene has CDR1 SGHNT and CDR2 YYREEE (reference sequence). The J segment lost 2 bases and the V segment lost 4 bases, leaving 4 bases of the junction unmatched. This CDR3 contains 15 residues.

This receptor was identified in a woman aged 18-29 years with Graves' ophthalmopathy. The rearrangement joins TRBV5-4 to TRBJ1-2; 11 bases are shared with TRBD1. The specimen sequenced was blood. CDR3 protein: CASSLDRGRNYGYTF. CDR3 nucleotide sequence: TGTGCCAGCAGCCTGGACAGGGGGCGCAACTATGGCTACACCTTC.